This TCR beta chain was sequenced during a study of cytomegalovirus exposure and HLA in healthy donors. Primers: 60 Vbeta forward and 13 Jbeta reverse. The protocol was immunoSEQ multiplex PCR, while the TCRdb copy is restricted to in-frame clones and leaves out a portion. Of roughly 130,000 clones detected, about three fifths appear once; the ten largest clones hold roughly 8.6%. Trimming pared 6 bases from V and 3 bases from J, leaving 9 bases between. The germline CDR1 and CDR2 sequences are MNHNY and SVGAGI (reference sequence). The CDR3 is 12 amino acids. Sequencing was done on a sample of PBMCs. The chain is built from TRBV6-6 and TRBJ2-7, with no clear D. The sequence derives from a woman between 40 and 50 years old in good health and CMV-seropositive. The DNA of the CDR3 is TGTGCCAGCAGCCAAGAGCTCTACGAGCAGTACTTC. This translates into CASSQELYEQYF.